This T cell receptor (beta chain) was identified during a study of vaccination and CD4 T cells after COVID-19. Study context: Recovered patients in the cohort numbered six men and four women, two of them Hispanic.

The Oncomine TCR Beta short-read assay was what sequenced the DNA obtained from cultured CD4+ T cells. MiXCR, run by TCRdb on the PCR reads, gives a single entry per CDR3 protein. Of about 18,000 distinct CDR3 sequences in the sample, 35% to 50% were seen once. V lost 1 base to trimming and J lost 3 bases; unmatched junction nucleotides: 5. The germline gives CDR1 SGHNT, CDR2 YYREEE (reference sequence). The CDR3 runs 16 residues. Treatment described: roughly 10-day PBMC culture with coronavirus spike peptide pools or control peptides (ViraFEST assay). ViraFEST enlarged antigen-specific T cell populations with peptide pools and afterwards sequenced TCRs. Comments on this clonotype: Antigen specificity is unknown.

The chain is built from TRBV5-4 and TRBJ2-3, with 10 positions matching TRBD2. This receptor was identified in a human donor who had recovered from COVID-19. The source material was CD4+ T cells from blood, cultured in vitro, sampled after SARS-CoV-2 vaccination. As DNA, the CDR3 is TGTGCCAGCAGCTTGCCCCTAGCGGGAGTAACAGATACGCAGTATTTT. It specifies CASSLPLAGVTDTQYF.